Below are 18 T cell receptor beta chains sequenced from a single sample in a study of T cells after posttransplantation cyclophosphamide. The method was immunoSEQ multiplex PCR; TCRdb's version includes in-frame clones alone and lacks a portion of them. Altogether 9,500 to 12,000 clones were found in the sample, and no singletons occur. Treatment was busulfan-fludarabine conditioning, a marrow graft, and cyclophosphamide on days +3 and +4. The sample was PBMCs, taken after allogeneic stem cell transplant with posttransplant cyclophosphamide. All receptors derive from a female patient aged 40-50 years who received an allogeneic stem cell transplant from a related donor, was CMV-positive, and had no GVHD. The graft donor may account for some of the T cells.

The CDR3: CASSLARGGHTDTQYF. The CDR3 DNA follows: TGCGCCAGCAGCTTGGCCCGGGGGGGACACACAGATACGCAGTATTTT. The chain employs TRBV5-1 and TRBJ2-3; TRBD2 matches at 8 bases. The CDR3 spans 16 residues. Trimming removed 0 bases from V and 2 bases from J; junction bases left unmatched: 5. Germline V CDR1 and CDR2: SGHRS, YFSETQ.

This clone has just a few counts. The V call is TRBV27, the J call TRBJ2-3; 14 bases line up with TRBD2. The CDR3 is made up of 18 amino acids. V lost 6 bases to trimming and J lost 2 bases; unmatched junction nucleotides: 10. Germline V gives CDR1 MNHEY, CDR2 SMNVEV (reference sequence). In nucleotides, the CDR3 is TGTGCCAGCAGATCATGGACTAGCGGGGGGCGTTCCACAGATACGCAGTATTTT. Translated: CASRSWTSGGRSTDTQYF.

This clone was counted many times. The J gene is TRBJ2-7, the V gene TRBV7-3; D is perhaps TRBD1 or TRBD2 (6 bases each). Germline CDR1 and CDR2: SGHTA and FQGTGA. The CDR3 is made up of 13 amino acids. Trimming left V 6 bases short and J 6 bases short, with 15 bases between. As DNA, the CDR3 is TGTGCCAGCAGTCCCACTGGAGGGGGCGAGCAGTACTTC. This encodes CASSPTGGGEQYF.

This clone was recorded many times. V usage is TRBV6-5 and J usage is TRBJ1-1; weak D call: TRBD1 (5 bases). Trimming stripped 4 bases from V and 4 bases from J, with 19 bases between. The CDR3 is 16 amino acids. Germline values: CDR1 MNHEY, CDR2 SVGAGI. CDR3 loop: CASSSDRGRLATEAFF. CDR3 bases: TGTGCCAGCAGTTCCGATCGGGGGAGATTGGCCACTGAAGCTTTCTTT.

This clone was counted ten times or more. J is TRBJ1-1 and V is TRBV5-1; 11 bases agree with TRBD1. CDR3 length: 19 residues. Per germline, CDR1 SGHRS and CDR2 YFSETQ. The trim removed 2 bases at V and 0 bases at J, leaving 12 bases unmatched. The DNA of the CDR3 is TGCGCCAGCAGCTTCCCCAGACAACGGACAGGGGGCATGAACACTGAAGCTTTCTTT. Translating gives CASSFPRQRTGGMNTEAFF.

At least ten counts were recorded for this clone. The chain employs TRBV10-1 and TRBJ2-2; 7 bases align to TRBD2. Germline V gives CDR1 WNHNN, CDR2 SYGVQD (reference sequence). The CDR3 is 17 amino acids. Trimming at V came to 8 bases and at J to 1 base, leaving 13 bases not matched to a gene. CDR3 coding DNA: TGCGCCAGCCGACTTGGGGGAGCGGGGAAGAACACCGGGGAGCTGTTTTTT. The encoded protein is CASRLGGAGKNTGELFF.

Note on this clone: A much larger clone is a single base away; this may be a read error. This sequence joins TRBV9 and TRBJ2-5, with 9 bases fitting TRBD1. The J call may be in error: the DNA end matches TRBJ2-7 better. The CDR3 loop spans 15 amino acids. Per germline, CDR1 SGDLS and CDR2 YYNGEE. The CDR3 spells CASSIGQGTAYEQYF. CDR3 sequence (DNA): TGTGCCAGTAGCATCGGACAGGGGACGGCATACGAGCAGTACTTC.

This clone was recorded at least ten times. The chain carries TRBV5-6 and TRBJ1-2; 7 positions match TRBD1. With V trimmed by 0 bases and J by 4 bases, 3 bases remained unmatched. CDR1 and CDR2 from the germline V gene are SGHDT and YYEEEE. The CDR3 loop spans 14 amino acids. CDR3 in amino acids: CASSLDPGGYGYTF. CDR3 coding DNA: TGTGCCAGCAGCTTGGATCCAGGGGGCTATGGCTACACCTTC. Using reference TRBV5-6 and TRBJ1-2 for the parts outside the CDR3, the full variable domain is DAGVTQSPTHLIKTRGQQVTLRCSPKSGHDTVSWYQQALGQGPQFIFQYYEEEERQRGNFPDRFSGHQFPNYSSELNVNALLLGDSALYLCASSLDPGGYGYTFGSGTRLTVV.

This clone was counted at least ten times. This rearrangement joins TRBV28 to TRBJ2-2; D possibly matches TRBD1 or TRBD2 (5 bases each). Trimming shortened V by 5 bases and J by 1 base, and 8 bases separated the two germline ends. The CDR3 contains 14 residues. Germline V gene data show CDR1 as MDHEN and CDR2 as SYDVKM. The CDR3 region is CASSLRGNTGELFF. The CDR3 bases are TGTGCCAGCAGTCTGAGGGGGAACACCGGGGAGCTGTTTTTT.

This clone was counted at least ten times. The rearrangement uses TRBV19 and TRBJ1-5; 7 nucleotides agree with TRBD1. The CDR3 runs to 14 residues. Unmatched junction bases numbered 8, after V lost 8 bases and J lost 4 bases. Germline CDR1 reads LNHDA; CDR2 reads SQIVND (reference sequence). The CDR3 bases are TGTGCCAGTCGACAGGGCCTGGGGAATCAGCCCCAGCATTTT. Residues: CASRQGLGNQPQHF.

This clone came up many times. The V gene is TRBV11-2, the J gene TRBJ1-4, with 8 bases that match TRBD1. The germline V gene encodes CDR1 SGHAT and CDR2 FQNNGV. The trim removed 3 bases at V and 4 bases at J, leaving 7 bases unmatched. This CDR3 is built from 16 residues. The CDR3: CASSFTGTGLNEKLFF. The CDR3 DNA is TGTGCCAGCAGCTTTACCGGGACAGGCCTTAATGAAAAACTGTTTTTT.

This clone was seen repeatedly, ten times or more. This sample also contains other DNA sequences that code for the same CDR3. This chain uses TRBV9 with TRBJ2-7, with 7 bases aligning to TRBD1. This CDR3 spans 15 amino acids. Losses at the gene ends were 9 bases for V and 2 bases for J; bases not matched to a gene: 14. Germline CDR1 is SGDLS and CDR2 is YYNGEE. This chain's CDR3 is CAISFKQGTAYEQYF. The CDR3 DNA is TGTGCCATTAGTTTCAAACAGGGGACGGCCTACGAGCAGTACTTC.

This clone was counted at least ten times. The J gene is TRBJ1-1, the V gene TRBV6-5; a weak D match, TRBD1 (5 bases). V gave up 2 bases and J gave up 4 bases, with 11 bases separating them. CDR1 and CDR2 from the germline V gene are MNHEY and SVGAGI. The CDR3 contains 14 residues. The CDR3 DNA reads TGTGCCAGCAGTTACGCGGGGGAAGGCACTGAAGCTTTCTTT. This sequence encodes CASSYAGEGTEAFF.

This clone was detected ten times or more. The rearrangement joins TRBV6-1 to TRBJ1-5; D possibly corresponds to TRBD1 (5 bases). This CDR3 spans 13 amino acids. Germline V gene sequence: CDR1 MNHNS, CDR2 SASEGT. The V gene lost 2 bases and the J gene lost 7 bases, with 9 bases spanning the gap. CDR3 DNA sequence: TGTGCCAGCAGTGAAACCCGGGGGCAGCCCCAGCATTTT. Amino acid sequence: CASSETRGQPQHF.

This clone was found many times. J is TRBJ2-2 and V is TRBV5-1, with TRBD2 matching 8 bases. Germline V gene data show CDR1 as SGHRS and CDR2 as YFSETQ. CDR3 length: 15 residues. Trimming took 4 bases from V and 1 from J; bases not matched to a gene: 3. The CDR3: CASSPGTRNTGELFF. The CDR3 DNA follows: TGCGCCAGCAGCCCCGGGACTAGGAACACCGGGGAGCTGTTTTTT.

A few counts support this clone. This chain joins TRBV5-1 and TRBJ2-1, with 11 bases identical to TRBD2. V trimming: 3 bases; J trimming: 3 bases; junction bases outside the gene matches: 8. This CDR3 is 17 amino acids long. Germline assignment: CDR1 SGHRS and CDR2 YFSETQ. CDR3 residues: CASSSLVSGGVYNEQFF. The CDR3 nucleotides read TGCGCCAGCAGCTCGTTGGTTAGCGGGGGGGTCTACAATGAGCAGTTCTTC.

This clone was counted between two and nine times. The chain employs TRBV5-1 and TRBJ2-5; tentatively, D is TRBD1 (6 bases). Trimming cost V 2 bases and J 2 bases, with 16 bases left between them. Germline values: CDR1 SGHRS, CDR2 YFSETQ. CDR3 length: 16 amino acids. The CDR3 region is CASSLHATGAQETQYF. The CDR3 nucleotides read TGCGCCAGCAGCTTACACGCGACAGGAGCTCAAGAGACCCAGTACTTC.

This clone showed up many times. CDR3 sequence (DNA): TGTGCCAGTAGTATAATCCCAACAGGGCTATCGCACACTGAAGCTTTCTTT. The encoded protein is CASSIIPTGLSHTEAFF. V is TRBV19 and J is TRBJ1-1; tentatively, D is TRBD1 (6 bases). Germline V lookup: CDR1 LNHDA, CDR2 SQIVND (reference sequence). The CDR3 sequence is 17 residues long. Trimming took 2 bases from V and 3 from J, leaving 19 bases between them.